Following are 7 T cell receptor beta chains from one sample sequenced in a study of graft-versus-host responses after intestinal transplantation. Plated together were some 200,000 CFSE-labeled responder cells and some 200,000 irradiated, violet-dye-labeled stimulator cells. Here immunoSEQ multiplex PCR was the method, and the copy in TCRdb shows in-frame clones only, minus some. The data contain 20,000 to 25,000 clones, 25% to 35% of them singletons. The source material was alloreactive CD8+ T cells from a mixed lymphocyte reaction culture, sampled before intestinal transplant. Subset: CFSE-low proliferating T cells sorted from approximately 6-day pre-transplant mixed lymphocyte reaction (GvH or HvG direction). Receptors were obtained from a human patient who received an intestinal transplant.

This clone was seen more than once but under ten times. The chain has TRBV7-9 and TRBJ2-3; no definite D call. Germline CDR1 SEHNR, CDR2 FQNEAQ (reference sequence). Trimming left V 0 bases short and J 0 bases short, with 10 bases between. The CDR3 sequence is 16 residues long. CDR3 in amino acids: CASSLAIEESTDTQYF. CDR3 sequence (DNA): TGTGCCAGCAGCTTAGCGATAGAGGAGAGCACAGATACGCAGTATTTT.

This clone is medium-sized within its sample. This specimen includes other DNA sequences encoding the same CDR3. This chain connects TRBV7-9 to TRBJ1-1; possibly TRBD1 for D (5 bases). The CDR3 length is 15 residues. Between the trimmed V and J ends, which lost 4 bases and 5 bases, there was a span of 17 bases. Germline assignment: CDR1 SEHNR and CDR2 FQNEAQ (reference sequence). CDR3 DNA: TGTGCCAGCAGCTCCCCCCCGTTGGGGGAGACTGAAGCTTTCTTT. Residues: CASSSPPLGETEAFF.

The chain couples TRBV6-5 to TRBJ1-1; no clear D gene. V was shortened by 0 bases and J by 4 bases, with 6 bases between the two germline ends. The germline gives CDR1 MNHEY, CDR2 SVGAGI. The CDR3 contains 13 residues. CDR3 sequence: CASSYSESTEAFF. For the CDR3, the DNA is TGTGCCAGCAGTTACTCGGAGTCCACTGAAGCTTTCTTT.

This clone has only a few counts. V is TRBV6-4 and J is TRBJ2-3; D unclear. V was cut by 7 bases and J by 0 bases, with 11 bases left in between. The CDR3 length is 14 residues. CDR1 MRHNA and CDR2 SNTAGT come from the germline V gene. The CDR3 DNA is TGTGCCAGCAATTTAGGATCTAGCACAGATACGCAGTATTTT. Its protein is CASNLGSSTDTQYF.

Comments on this clone: Other DNA sequences in this specimen translate into the identical CDR3. The chain has TRBV4-1 and TRBJ2-7; D ambiguous. Germline assignment: CDR1 MGHRA and CDR2 YSYEKL. The germline V and J ends were trimmed by 3 bases and 1 base, with 7 bases remaining between them. This CDR3 has 13 amino acids. The CDR3 reads CASSQGGSYEQYF. CDR3 bases: TGCGCCAGCAGCCAGGGTGGATCCTACGAGCAGTACTTC.

This clone was observed a handful of times. This chain connects TRBV5-4 to TRBJ2-2; D is uncertain. This CDR3 is 12 amino acids long. V was cut by 6 bases and J by 5 bases, with 8 bases left in between. Looked up from germline, CDR1 is SGHNT and CDR2 is YYREEE (reference sequence). The CDR3 bases are TGTGCCAGCACAGTCGGTACCGGGGAGCTGTTTTTT. It encodes CASTVGTGELFF.

The rearrangement uses TRBV6-5 and TRBJ1-1; D unclear. There are 13 residues in the CDR3. CDR1 is MNHEY, CDR2 SVGAGI, per germline. V was trimmed by 7 bases and J by 1 base, leaving 10 bases between them. In DNA form, the CDR3 reads TGTGCCAGCACCCCGATTGGGAACACTGAAGCTTTCTTT. Translating gives CASTPIGNTEAFF.